This TCR beta chain is from a study of T cell responses to AZD1222 COVID-19 vaccine (dated by TCRdb to the early 2020s). For context, the study as a whole: TCR sequencing covered roughly 230 trial participants: 207 given two doses of AZD1222 and approximately 26 given two doses of MenACWY control vaccine. Trial participants were enrolled by age into subgroups of 18-55, 56-69 and 70-plus years, and around 150, 29 and 61 TCR-sequenced participants, respectively, were included in these subgroups.

As concerns this clone: Its specific antigen is unknown. Base qualities are not at hand, and no much larger clone is one base apart.

The CDR3 regions of human TCRbeta chains were analyzed by immunosequencing. The published analysis was carried out like this. TCRs in the repertoires were matched against a reference library of SARS-CoV-2-specific TCRs that had been generated with the MIRA antigen-specificity platform. Breadth was defined as the fraction of unique TCRs that were SARS-CoV-2-associated, and depth was defined as the fraction of total T cells that were SARS-CoV-2-associated. Using the MIRA data, each spike-specific TCR was mapped to the spike region that the TCR reacts to and placed in a CD4 or CD8 class. Log10-transformed breadth and depth values were compared by one-way ANOVA with Sidak's multiple comparisons tests. TCRdb carries this immuneACCESS record with in-frame sequences only. Its versions omit some clonotypes, under half of them owing to an unresolved V gene in the studies checked, with the rest unexplained. Clone size and V and J calls were adopted from that table, with D and trimming inferred from the DNA. Across this sample there are fewer than 90,000 clones, with 75% to 90% seen only once. Just over 5.5% of the sample rests with the top ten.

V has 5 bases trimmed and J has 5 bases trimmed; junction bases matching no gene number 4. The CDR3 contains 13 residues, cysteine and phenylalanine counted. Here the CDR3 DNA is all that survives: 39 bases in frame from base 1. Study-level results and caveats: Because no samples from the day 14 peak response were available, repertoires could be characterized only after the peak T cell response. Reportedly, close to half of the unique spike-specific TCRs recognized epitopes lying outside the regions that are mutated in the B.1.351 and B.1.1.7 variants. In the small 56-69-year group, the increase in depth fell short of significance, most likely because of low power. Conclusions about previously exposed vaccinees are limited because only six or seven AZD1222 recipients were SARS-CoV-2 seropositive at baseline. The whole spike protein was spanned by vaccine-associated CD4 TCRs, and dominant responses were seen in regions 160-218 and 743-854. Participants were mostly white British and included more females than males, and it was suggested by the authors that clonal diversity may have been underestimated. After two AZD1222 doses, both the breadth and the depth of spike-specific TCRs were significantly higher than at day 0 and than in MenACWY recipients.

In light of the paper, this sample's time point label describes: about 28 days (+/-7) after the second vaccine dose. AZD1222 recipients given second doses at about 4 weeks or at about 12 weeks were pooled, since spike-specific TCR depth and breadth were not found to differ between the two schedules. Samples from vaccinated people were obtained from the UK trials COV001 and COV002, which included a single-blind randomized controlled phase 2/3 trial of AZD1222 (ChAdOx1 nCoV-19) in healthy adults. Trial participant PBMC samples were collected at day 0 and day 28 after the second dose for TCRbeta chain sequencing.

The source of this sequence is an adult who received the AZD1222 COVID-19 vaccine. Sequenced here: peripheral blood, sampled 28 days after the second AZD1222 dose. The rearranged chain carries TRBV12-3 or TRBV12-4 and TRBJ1-2, with 8 junctional bases fitting TRBD1. The DNA reads as follows: TGTGCCAGCAGTCCACGACAGGGGTATGGCTACACCTTC. The resulting protein is CASSPRQGYGYTF.